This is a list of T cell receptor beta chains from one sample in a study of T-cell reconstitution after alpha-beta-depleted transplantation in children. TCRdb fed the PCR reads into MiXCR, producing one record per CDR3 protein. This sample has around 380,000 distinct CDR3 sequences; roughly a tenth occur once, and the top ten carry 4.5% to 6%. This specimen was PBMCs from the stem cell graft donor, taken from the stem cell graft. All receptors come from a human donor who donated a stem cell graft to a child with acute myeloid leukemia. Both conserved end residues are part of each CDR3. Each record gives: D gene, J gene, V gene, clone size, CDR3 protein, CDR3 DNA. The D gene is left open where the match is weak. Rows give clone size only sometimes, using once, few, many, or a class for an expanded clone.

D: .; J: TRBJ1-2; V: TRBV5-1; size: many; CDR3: CASSLDRSAGYTF; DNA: TGCGCCAGCAGCTTGGACAGGTCAGCTGGCTACACCTTC
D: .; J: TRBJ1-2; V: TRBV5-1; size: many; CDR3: CASSFGLPWGDTGYTF; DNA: TGCGCCAGCAGCTTTGGCCTTCCTTGGGGGGATACGGGCTACACCTTC
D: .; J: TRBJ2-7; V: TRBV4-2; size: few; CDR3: CASSQEWQGTYEQYF; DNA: TGTGCCAGCAGCCAAGAATGGCAGGGGACCTACGAGCAGTACTTC
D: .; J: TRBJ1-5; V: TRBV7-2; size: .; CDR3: CASTLSGGWNNQPQHF; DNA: TGTGCCAGCACCCTTAGTGGGGGTTGGAACAATCAGCCCCAGCATTTT
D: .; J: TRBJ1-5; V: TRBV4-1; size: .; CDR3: CASSQEGLNNQPQHF; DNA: TGCGCCAGCAGCCAGGAGGGCCTTAACAATCAGCCCCAGCATTTT
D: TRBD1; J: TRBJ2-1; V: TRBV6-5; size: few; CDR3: CASRGGQGGGNEQFF; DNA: TGTGCCAGCAGAGGTGGACAGGGGGGAGGCAATGAGCAGTTCTTC
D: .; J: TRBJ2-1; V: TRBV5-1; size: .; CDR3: CASSLEGWRADNEQFF; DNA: TGCGCCAGCAGCTTGGAAGGTTGGCGGGCTGACAATGAGCAGTTCTTC
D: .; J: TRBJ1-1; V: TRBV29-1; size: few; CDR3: CSVVGLQRGLNTEAFF; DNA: TGCAGCGTTGTTGGTTTGCAGAGGGGCTTGAACACTGAAGCTTTCTTT
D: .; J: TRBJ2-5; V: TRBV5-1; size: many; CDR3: CASSAQRIGPGQNLAETQYF; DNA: TGCGCCAGCAGCGCACAAAGGATCGGACCGGGTCAGAATCTAGCGGAGACCCAGTACTTC
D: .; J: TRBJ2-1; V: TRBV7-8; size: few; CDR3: CASSFAGIRYNEQFF; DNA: TGTGCCAGCAGCTTCGCCGGGATTCGGTACAATGAGCAGTTCTTC
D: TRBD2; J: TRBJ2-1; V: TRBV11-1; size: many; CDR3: CASSSGTSGGISYNEQFF; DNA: TGTGCCAGCAGCTCAGGGACTAGCGGGGGGATCTCCTACAATGAGCAGTTCTTC
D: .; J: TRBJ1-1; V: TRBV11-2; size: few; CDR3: CASSLTFSRVGGDTEAFF; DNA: TGTGCCAGCAGCCTAACCTTTAGTCGAGTGGGGGGCGACACTGAAGCTTTCTTT
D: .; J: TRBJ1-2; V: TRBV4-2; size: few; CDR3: CASSQVRSVGYGYTF; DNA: TGTGCCAGCAGCCAAGTACGGTCGGTGGGCTATGGCTACACCTTC
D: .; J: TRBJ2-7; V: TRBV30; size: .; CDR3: CAWSVRTYYEQYF; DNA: TGTGCCTGGAGTGTACGGACCTACTACGAGCAGTACTTC
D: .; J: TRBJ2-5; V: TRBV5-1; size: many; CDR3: CASSLGTGRETQYF; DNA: TGCGCCAGCAGCTTGGGGACGGGGCGGGAGACCCAGTACTTC
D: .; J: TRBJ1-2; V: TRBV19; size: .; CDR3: CASREGANYGYTF; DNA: TGTGCCAGTAGGGAGGGGGCTAACTATGGCTACACCTTC
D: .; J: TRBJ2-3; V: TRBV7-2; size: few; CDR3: CASSPSGAAADTQYF; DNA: TGTGCCAGCAGCCCATCCGGGGCTGCCGCAGATACGCAGTATTTT
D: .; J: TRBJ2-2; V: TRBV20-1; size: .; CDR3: CSAGHRYTGELFF; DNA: TGCAGTGCCGGACATCGGTACACCGGGGAGCTGTTTTTT
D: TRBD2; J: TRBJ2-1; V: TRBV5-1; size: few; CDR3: CASSLVGGGPAIEQFF; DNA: TGCGCCAGCAGCTTGGTTGGGGGAGGGCCGGCAATCGAGCAGTTCTTC
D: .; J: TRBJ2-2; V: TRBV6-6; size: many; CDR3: CASMEGNTGELFF; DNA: TGTGCCAGCATGGAGGGGAACACCGGGGAGCTGTTTTTT
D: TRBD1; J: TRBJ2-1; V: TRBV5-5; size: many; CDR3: CASSLSGGEINEQFF; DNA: TGTGCCAGCAGCTTGTCAGGGGGCGAGATCAATGAGCAGTTCTTC
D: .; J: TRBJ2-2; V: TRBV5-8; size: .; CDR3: CASSLEDPRTGELFF; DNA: TGTGCCAGCAGCTTGGAGGACCCGAGAACCGGGGAGCTGTTTTTT
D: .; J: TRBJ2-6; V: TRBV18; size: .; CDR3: CASSPLGGDGANVLTF; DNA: TGTGCCAGCTCACCGCTTGGAGGGGACGGGGCCAACGTCCTGACTTTC
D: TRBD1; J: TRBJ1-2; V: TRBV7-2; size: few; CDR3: CASSTDSAGTGYGYTF; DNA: TGTGCCAGCAGCACCGATAGTGCCGGGACAGGGTATGGCTACACCTTC
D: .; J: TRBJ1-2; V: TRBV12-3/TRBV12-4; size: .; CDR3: CASSPRPYGYTF; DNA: TGTGCCAGCAGCCCCCGCCCCTATGGCTACACCTTC
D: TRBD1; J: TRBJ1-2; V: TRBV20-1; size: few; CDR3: CSAREAGTGIGYGYTF; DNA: TGCAGTGCTAGAGAGGCCGGGACAGGGATTGGGTATGGCTACACCTTC
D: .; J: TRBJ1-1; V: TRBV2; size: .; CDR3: CASSERWVMNTEAFF; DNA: TGTGCCAGCAGTGAGAGGTGGGTAATGAACACTGAAGCTTTCTTT
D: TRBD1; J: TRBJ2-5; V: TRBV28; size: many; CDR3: CASSLRDRGTETQYF; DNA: TGTGCCAGCAGTTTGAGGGACAGGGGAACGGAGACCCAGTACTTC
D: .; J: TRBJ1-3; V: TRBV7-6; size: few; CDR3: CASSLQARGPGNTIYF; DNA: TGTGCCAGCAGCTTACAGGCGCGGGGACCGGGAAACACCATATATTTT
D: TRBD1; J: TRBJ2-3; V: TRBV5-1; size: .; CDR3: CASSYGQGADTQYF; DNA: TGCGCCAGCAGTTACGGACAGGGGGCAGATACGCAGTATTTT
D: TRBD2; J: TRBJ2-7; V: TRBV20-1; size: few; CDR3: CSARLAGVRDQSYEQYF; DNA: TGCAGTGCTAGACTAGCGGGAGTGAGGGATCAATCCTACGAGCAGTACTTC
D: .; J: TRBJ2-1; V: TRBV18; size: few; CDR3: CASSPPGYNEQFF; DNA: TGTGCCAGCTCACCACCGGGGTACAATGAGCAGTTCTTC
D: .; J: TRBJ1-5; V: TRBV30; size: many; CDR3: CAWSPTSNQPQHF; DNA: TGTGCCTGGAGTCCCACTAGCAATCAGCCCCAGCATTTT
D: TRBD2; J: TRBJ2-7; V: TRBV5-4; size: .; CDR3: CASSLDALAAGEQYF; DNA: TGTGCCAGCAGCTTGGACGCACTAGCGGCAGGGGAGCAGTACTTC
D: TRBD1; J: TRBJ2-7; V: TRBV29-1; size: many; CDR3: CSAAGTDSYEQYF; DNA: TGCAGCGCCGCCGGGACAGACTCCTACGAGCAGTACTTC
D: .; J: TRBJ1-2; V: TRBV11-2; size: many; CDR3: CASSLLANYGYTF; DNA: TGTGCCAGCAGCTTACTAGCTAACTATGGCTACACCTTC
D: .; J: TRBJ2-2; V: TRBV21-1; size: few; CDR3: CASSKFRVLAGYTGELFF; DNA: TGTGCCAGCAGCAAATTCCGGGTACTAGCGGGCTACACCGGGGAGCTGTTTTTT